This T cell receptor beta chain originates from a study of lymphopenia after photon versus proton radiotherapy. Study findings and constraints: After lymphocyte nadir, photon-treated repertoires showed oligoclonal expansion, especially CD8+ Temra.

This clone was counted only a few times. The antigen is undetermined. Repertoires were generated with immunoSEQ multiplex PCR, while TCRdb's copy carries only in-frame clones and drops some. Of about 24,000 clones in the sample, roughly 82% are singletons; the top ten hold less than 25%. CDR3 length: 11 residues. Germline V gene sequence: CDR1 GTSNPN, CDR2 SVGIG (reference sequence). V was pared by 5 bases and J by 1 base, with 6 bases between. The source material was peripheral blood, sampled from a patient treated with proton-based radiotherapy. This chain links TRBV30 with TRBJ2-7; the D is unclear. The source is a woman aged 70-85 years with pancreatic cancer. The CDR3 nucleotides are TGTGCCTGGGCCAGATCCTACGAGCAGTACTTC. Encoded protein: CAWARSYEQYF.